Described below is a single TCR beta chain sequence and its context. Antigen: not known. The CDR3 is 14 amino acids. Germline CDR1 reads MGHDK; CDR2 reads SYGVNS. Trimming removed 5 bases at V and 8 bases at J, with 13 bases between. The data derive from a study of cytomegalovirus exposure and HLA in healthy donors. General study points: It was shown in a later analysis that HLA-associated TCR beta chains were more clonally expanded than other, equally common chains. Researchers reportedly found TCR beta sequences accurately predicted most subjects' HLA-A and HLA-B alleles.

13 Jbeta primers and 60 Vbeta primers were used for the PCR. Profiling relied on immunoSEQ multiplex PCR, and the TCRdb table lists in-frame clones only, not all of them. The table has about 160,000 clones, approximately 78% seen once. Whereas donors were nominally healthy upon sampling, unrecorded immune exposures were probable. The specimen sequenced was PBMCs. This clonotype was obtained from a male donor in good health and CMV-seronegative. The rearrangement links TRBV25-1 to TRBJ1-6; weak D call: TRBD1 (5 bases). CDR3 in amino acids: CASSPRGLYSPLHF. In DNA, the CDR3 is TGTGCCAGCAGTCCCCGGGGACTATATTCACCCCTCCACTTT.